The rows below give T cell receptor beta chains drawn from one sample of a study of cytomegalovirus exposure and HLA in healthy donors. Libraries were prepared by immunoSEQ multiplex PCR; TCRdb keeps only in-frame clonotypes and omits some of them. The sample consists of some 180,000 clones, roughly a tenth of them appearing once. Material: PBMCs. These TCRs come from a woman in her 30s in good health and CMV-seropositive. The CDR3 runs from the conserved cysteine through the conserved F or W. Each record gives: CDR3 DNA, CDR3 protein, J gene, clone size, V gene, D gene. A D gene is named only where the DNA matches it firmly. Clone sizes are given selectively: once, few, many, or a class where the clone is expanded.

CDR3nt: TGTGCCAGCAGCTTAGGGCAGGGAGCCAAAAACATTCAGTACTTC
CDR3aa: CASSLGQGAKNIQYF
j_gene: TRBJ2-4
abundance: few
v_gene: TRBV11-3
d_gene: .

CDR3nt: TGTGCCAGCAGCCCGCGGGGACAGTACGAGCAGTACTTC
CDR3aa: CASSPRGQYEQYF
j_gene: TRBJ2-7
abundance: .
v_gene: TRBV5-4
d_gene: .

CDR3nt: TGTGCCAGCTCCTCCCCCCAACTAGCGGGAGAACACGAGCAGTACTTC
CDR3aa: CASSSPQLAGEHEQYF
j_gene: TRBJ2-7
abundance: few
v_gene: TRBV5-6
d_gene: TRBD2

CDR3nt: TGTGCCAGCAGCGACGGGACAGGACTTTCCTACGAGCAGTACTTC
CDR3aa: CASSDGTGLSYEQYF
j_gene: TRBJ2-7
abundance: .
v_gene: TRBV6-1
d_gene: TRBD1

CDR3nt: TGTGCCAGCAGCCCCCGCGGGGGGCATATTCAGCCCCAGCATTTT
CDR3aa: CASSPRGGHIQPQHF
j_gene: TRBJ1-5
abundance: .
v_gene: TRBV7-2
d_gene: .

CDR3nt: TGTGCCAGCAGCTTGTCTACGGGACAATCTTACGAGCAGTACTTC
CDR3aa: CASSLSTGQSYEQYF
j_gene: TRBJ2-7
abundance: many
v_gene: TRBV11-1
d_gene: .

CDR3nt: TGTGCCAGCAGTGTGGTTGCGGGAGGGGAAGAGACCCAGTACTTC
CDR3aa: CASSVVAGGEETQYF
j_gene: TRBJ2-5
abundance: many
v_gene: TRBV6-1
d_gene: TRBD2

CDR3nt: TGTGCCAGCAGCTACCGGGACAGGGGAGAGCAGTACTTC
CDR3aa: CASSYRDRGEQYF
j_gene: TRBJ2-7
abundance: few
v_gene: TRBV5-4
d_gene: TRBD1

CDR3nt: TGCGCCAGCAGCCAAGGGCTAGCGGTCTCCTACGAGCAGTACTTC
CDR3aa: CASSQGLAVSYEQYF
j_gene: TRBJ2-7
abundance: .
v_gene: TRBV4-1
d_gene: TRBD2

CDR3nt: TGTGCCAGTAGTATAACTAGCGGGGGGCCGGAGACCCAGTACTTC
CDR3aa: CASSITSGGPETQYF
j_gene: TRBJ2-5
abundance: few
v_gene: TRBV19
d_gene: TRBD2

CDR3nt: TGTGCCAGCAGCTTGGGGCTAGCGGGAGCGTACGAGCAGTACTTC
CDR3aa: CASSLGLAGAYEQYF
j_gene: TRBJ2-7
abundance: .
v_gene: TRBV5-6
d_gene: TRBD2

CDR3nt: TGTGCCAGCAGCCCCCACCCCCGTGGTTCCCCCAGCTCCTACAATGAGCAGTTCTTC
CDR3aa: CASSPHPRGSPSSYNEQFF
j_gene: TRBJ2-1
abundance: .
v_gene: TRBV5-6
d_gene: .

CDR3nt: TGTGCCAGCAGCTTGGGACTAGCGGGAGTCGGAGAGACCCAGTACTTC
CDR3aa: CASSLGLAGVGETQYF
j_gene: TRBJ2-5
abundance: few
v_gene: TRBV9
d_gene: TRBD2

CDR3nt: TGTGCCAGCAGCCAGGACAGAAACTATGGCTACACCTTC
CDR3aa: CASSQDRNYGYTF
j_gene: TRBJ1-2
abundance: .
v_gene: TRBV5-4
d_gene: .

CDR3nt: TGCGCCAGCAGCCAGCTAAGGGGCGAAGCTTTCTTT
CDR3aa: CASSQLRGEAFF
j_gene: TRBJ1-1
abundance: .
v_gene: TRBV4-1
d_gene: .

CDR3nt: TGTGCCAGCAGCCCCGGGACAGGGGCGACCTACGAGCAGTACTTC
CDR3aa: CASSPGTGATYEQYF
j_gene: TRBJ2-7
abundance: .
v_gene: TRBV7-2
d_gene: TRBD1

CDR3nt: TGTGCCAGCAGCCCACTTGCGGGACGCACATCTGGGGCCAACGTCCTGACTTTC
CDR3aa: CASSPLAGRTSGANVLTF
j_gene: TRBJ2-6
abundance: once
v_gene: TRBV7-3
d_gene: .

CDR3nt: TGTGCCAGCAGTCTAACTAGCGGGATCAACAATGAGCAGTTCTTC
CDR3aa: CASSLTSGINNEQFF
j_gene: TRBJ2-1
abundance: few
v_gene: TRBV11-2
d_gene: TRBD2

CDR3nt: TGTGCCAGCAGCTTAGGGAGGACTATCCAAGAGACCCAGTACTTC
CDR3aa: CASSLGRTIQETQYF
j_gene: TRBJ2-5
abundance: .
v_gene: TRBV7-9
d_gene: .

CDR3nt: TGTGCCAGCAGTGAACCTAGCAGGTACGAGCAGTACTTC
CDR3aa: CASSEPSRYEQYF
j_gene: TRBJ2-7
abundance: few
v_gene: TRBV6-1
d_gene: .

CDR3nt: TGTGCCAGCAGTTACTGGGATAGGGGCCACAATGAGCAGTTCTTC
CDR3aa: CASSYWDRGHNEQFF
j_gene: TRBJ2-1
abundance: many
v_gene: TRBV6-5
d_gene: .

CDR3nt: TGTGCCAGCAGCGTAGATGGGACTAGCGCCAACGAGCAGTACTTC
CDR3aa: CASSVDGTSANEQYF
j_gene: TRBJ2-7
abundance: few
v_gene: TRBV9
d_gene: TRBD2

CDR3nt: TGCAGCGTTTCCCTAGCGGGGTATGGCACCGGGGAGCTGTTTTTT
CDR3aa: CSVSLAGYGTGELFF
j_gene: TRBJ2-2
abundance: few
v_gene: TRBV29-1
d_gene: TRBD2

CDR3nt: TGTGCCAGTACCTCTCGGGGACAGGGTCCCTACGAGCAGTACTTC
CDR3aa: CASTSRGQGPYEQYF
j_gene: TRBJ2-7
abundance: few
v_gene: TRBV19
d_gene: TRBD1

CDR3nt: TGTGCCAGCAGCTTGGAGGGCGGCACCGGGGAGCTGTTTTTT
CDR3aa: CASSLEGGTGELFF
j_gene: TRBJ2-2
abundance: .
v_gene: TRBV11-2
d_gene: .

CDR3nt: TGTGCCATCAGTGAGGGCCCAGGCAATTATGGCTACACCTTC
CDR3aa: CAISEGPGNYGYTF
j_gene: TRBJ1-2
abundance: .
v_gene: TRBV10-3
d_gene: .

CDR3nt: TGTGCCAGCAGCGTAACTTACAGGAAAAGGTACGAGCAGTACTTC
CDR3aa: CASSVTYRKRYEQYF
j_gene: TRBJ2-7
abundance: few
v_gene: TRBV5-5
d_gene: .

CDR3nt: TGTGCCAGCGGCATCTTAGCCAGCACAGATACGCAGTATTTT
CDR3aa: CASGILASTDTQYF
j_gene: TRBJ2-3
abundance: .
v_gene: TRBV28
d_gene: .

CDR3nt: TGTGCCAGCAGTTACTCTGGAGTTTCTGGATACGAGCAGTACTTC
CDR3aa: CASSYSGVSGYEQYF
j_gene: TRBJ2-7
abundance: .
v_gene: TRBV6-5
d_gene: .

CDR3nt: TGTGCCAGCAGCTTACGGCGGGAGGGTCGGGAGACCCAGTACTTC
CDR3aa: CASSLRREGRETQYF
j_gene: TRBJ2-5
abundance: .
v_gene: TRBV7-8
d_gene: TRBD2

CDR3nt: TGTGCCAGCAGCCGAAACCAGGGTCCAACAGGGGAGCAGTTCTTC
CDR3aa: CASSRNQGPTGEQFF
j_gene: TRBJ2-1
abundance: .
v_gene: TRBV7-2
d_gene: .

CDR3nt: TGTGCCAGCAGCTTAGCGGGAGGTTCCTACGAGCAGTACTTC
CDR3aa: CASSLAGGSYEQYF
j_gene: TRBJ2-7
abundance: few
v_gene: TRBV7-9
d_gene: .

CDR3nt: TGTGCCAGCAGCCAAGCAATAGGGGGGGCTGGCACTGAAGCTTTCTTT
CDR3aa: CASSQAIGGAGTEAFF
j_gene: TRBJ1-1
abundance: .
v_gene: TRBV14
d_gene: .

CDR3nt: TGCAGCGCATCCCAGACTAACTATGGCTACACCTTC
CDR3aa: CSASQTNYGYTF
j_gene: TRBJ1-2
abundance: few
v_gene: TRBV29-1
d_gene: .

CDR3nt: TGCGCCAGCAGCCAAGAACTAGCGGGACGCACAGATACGCAGTATTTT
CDR3aa: CASSQELAGRTDTQYF
j_gene: TRBJ2-3
abundance: few
v_gene: TRBV4-1
d_gene: TRBD2

CDR3nt: TGTGCCAGCCACAGGTCAAGGGTCAACGAGCAGTACTTC
CDR3aa: CASHRSRVNEQYF
j_gene: TRBJ2-7
abundance: .
v_gene: TRBV2
d_gene: .

CDR3nt: TGTGCCAGCTCAGCGACAGGGGGTTCGGATGGCTACACCTTC
CDR3aa: CASSATGGSDGYTF
j_gene: TRBJ1-2
abundance: few
v_gene: TRBV18
d_gene: TRBD1

CDR3nt: TGTGCCAGCAGTGAAGGGGGGACTAGCGGGTTTGGGTACCAAGAGACCCAGTACTTC
CDR3aa: CASSEGGTSGFGYQETQYF
j_gene: TRBJ2-5
abundance: .
v_gene: TRBV6-1
d_gene: TRBD2

CDR3nt: TGTGCCAGTAGTCTGGGACAGGGAAACACCATATATTTT
CDR3aa: CASSLGQGNTIYF
j_gene: TRBJ1-3
abundance: .
v_gene: TRBV19
d_gene: TRBD1

CDR3nt: TGTGCCAGCAGTTACCACAGGTCCTCTGGGGCCAACGTCCTGACTTTC
CDR3aa: CASSYHRSSGANVLTF
j_gene: TRBJ2-6
abundance: few
v_gene: TRBV6-5
d_gene: .